This T cell receptor (beta chain) was identified in a study of cytomegalovirus exposure and HLA in healthy donors (dated by TCRdb to 2015 to 2018). With regard to the full study: An earlier analysis of around 600 of the donors reported approximately 270 Gb of sequence data and some 120 million unique TCR beta sequences from some 180 million T cells. About 280 gigabases of sequencing data and 70 million to 95 million unique TCR sequences made up an early release that covered several hundred HLA-typed donors. Of the approximately 400 genotyped donors, over 65% fell in the genetic ancestry cluster associated with self-reported Caucasian donors. The study aimed to test whether cataloging public T cell receptors could reveal signatures of past pathogen exposure. The T cell repertoires of 550 to 850 subjects were profiled by immunosequencing and related to cytomegalovirus serostatus. A separate validation cohort of more than 100 different subjects was used in addition to the approximately 640-subject first cohort. To predict cytomegalovirus infection status, the study brought together high-throughput TCR immunosequencing, statistical association of individual TCRs with disease status, and machine learning. A later analysis re-examined previously published TCR beta repertoires from more than 650 donors and added high-resolution HLA genotyping to investigate patterns of TCR occurrence. Rather than using new phenotypic data, the later analysis identified candidate immune exposures from TCR beta sequences and from how often those sequences occurred across donors. An earlier analysis of 587 of the donors used high-throughput TCR beta sequencing to judge whether each TCR beta V gene segment behaved as functional or pseudogenic. Alongside the repertoire data, information on donor age, sex, ethnicity and CMV serostatus was compiled. In a later genetic analysis, genome-wide SNP genotypes for about 55% of the 666 donors were used, and that subset was treated as a discovery cohort. Every discovery cohort repertoire had been produced on one sequencing platform. HLA typing covered class I and class II loci at four-digit resolution. Typing coverage differed by locus: A, B, C, DRB1 and DQB1 were typed in about 629-640 donors, DQA1 in roughly 500, DPA1 in some 610, and DPB1 in 400 to 480. A few DR-DQ haplotypes were handled as single units for association and clustering because linkage in the cohort was strong. Among 300 to 450 genotyped donors of the cohort, an average of approximately 230,000 unique TCR beta nucleotide sequences were sequenced per donor, roughly a sixth of them non-productive. What the authors observed across the whole study: Some IMGT-functional V segments, including TRBV6-2 and TRBV6-3, could not be distinguished by the 87-base-pair reads and were therefore excluded. In an earlier analysis of under 600 of the donors, most TCR beta V segments were observed in productive rearrangements about 87% or about 30% of the time, broadly matching IMGT annotations. According to a later analysis, most CMV-associated TCR beta chains appeared to be HLA-restricted, and the HLA associations seemed to be driven largely by CMV exposure. According to a later analysis, parvovirus B19, influenza, CMV and Epstein-Barr virus appeared linked to several top co-occurrence clusters. When HLA alleles, especially DR and DQ, strongly co-occurred, TCR associations were difficult to assign to individual alleles. Because HLA typing was missing for some donors at each locus, association tests included only the typed subset. Presence/absence analyses assumed roughly uniform sequencing depth across donors, an assumption that may not hold. A cluster of highly shared sequence variants was judged likely to be a technical artifact of the sequencing pipeline. The earlier analysis of around 600 of the donors excluded roughly 16 rarely observed V segments, including chromosome 9 orphons, because counts were too low. At a false discovery rate of 0.05, a later analysis linked 16,951 TCR beta sequences to specific HLA alleles. A few of the identified cytomegalovirus-associated TCR beta chains were confirmed in vitro to be specific for cytomegalovirus antigens. In the study, around 160 TCR beta chains were listed as associated with cytomegalovirus. An association between a missense DCLRE1C variant and V-gene and J-gene trimming of TCR beta chains was found in a later genetic analysis and replicated in an independent cohort. In a later genetic analysis, fewer N-insertions in productive TCRs were reported among donors in an Asian-associated ancestry cluster than the roughly 700-donor mean. In a later analysis, TCR association rates were found to vary across HLA loci, with the most associated TCRs seen for DRB1 alleles and the fewest for HLA-C alleles. According to the authors, the approach could potentially be generalized to other disease states and immunological phenotypes. Cytomegalovirus status was reported to be diagnosed by the classifier with high specificity and sensitivity in both the original and validation cohorts. Most TCR sequences were observed very rarely across donors, whereas some public TCRs were present in many individuals. This cohort had only TCR beta chains sequenced, and the lack of alpha or paired-chain data limited which features could be detected. A further reported finding was that TCR beta sequences accurately predicted the HLA-A and HLA-B alleles for most subjects in the first cohort. For the cohort, immune exposure information was limited to CMV serostatus. Compared with equally common non-associated chains, HLA-associated TCR beta chains in a later analysis were more clonally expanded and had lower generation probabilities. Linkage disequilibrium might explain the correlated functional status among segregating V segments, but an unknown experimental factor could not be ruled out.

Preparation of the library involved the immunoSEQ multiplex PCR assay. For the multiplex PCR, a mixture combining 60 forward primers for TCR Vbeta segments and 13 reverse primers for TCR Jbeta segments was used. The CDR3 region of rearranged TCR beta genes was amplified from genomic DNA with a multiplex PCR assay. Amplified TCR beta libraries were sequenced as 87-base-pair reads on the Illumina HiSeq System. On the study's bioinformatics: In a later analysis, 70 million to 95 million unique TCR beta chains were counted across the roughly 670 repertoires, and around 10 million of these chains were shared by at least two donors. Raw reads were error-corrected and collapsed into unique sequences by a nearest-neighbor algorithm in which closely related sequences were merged to remove PCR and sequencing errors. CDR3 sequences were aligned to IMGT reference sequences to assign V, D and J gene segments. Each retained sequence needed at least a six-nucleotide match to both a V gene segment and a J gene segment. Rearrangements were called productive when the CDR3 lacked stop codons and stayed in frame with V and J; all others were non-productive. Following IMGT convention, CDR3 was defined as the stretch from the second conserved V-encoded cysteine to the conserved J-encoded phenylalanine. Sequences without an unambiguous match to a single V gene segment were excluded from the earlier analysis of several hundred of the donors. An earlier analysis of a few hundred of the donors classified V segments as functional when productive rearrangements were above 56.7% and as segregating when the standard deviation between donors was above 5%. To diagnose cytomegalovirus status from the catalog of TCR beta chain sequences, a statistical classification framework was built. In a later analysis, TCR nucleotide sequences were compared against IMGT/GENE-DB human TR gene sequences so that V and J genes could be assigned. The TCRdist pipeline was used in a later analysis to assign CDR3 sequences and most-parsimonious VDJ recombination scenarios. In a later analysis, each TCR beta chain was defined by its CDR3 amino acid sequence together with its V-gene family, and reads without a unique V-gene family were excluded. A later analysis removed several hundred highly shared, low-generation-probability nucleotide sequences to deal with suspected cross-contamination and a sequencing artifact. For each public chain, a later analysis derived a clonal expansion index from normalized ranks of inferred template counts within each repertoire. Generation probabilities in a later analysis came from a VDJ recombination model fitted to out-of-frame rearrangements, and those results were checked against IGoR. A later analysis scored TCR-TCR, TCR-HLA and TCR-CMV co-occurrence with hypergeometric tests, applying a repertoire-size bias correction to TCR pairs. To estimate false discovery rates, a later analysis permuted the HLA or CMV assignments 20 times. In a later analysis, co-occurring TCRs were grouped with DBSCAN, and TCRdist sequence similarity was added when clustering was performed within HLA-allele-positive subsets. Co-occurrence clustering excluded repertoires with fewer than 30,000 or more than 120,000 public chains, plus five with anomalous nucleotide sharing. Held by TCRdb, this immuneACCESS table contains in-frame sequences only and omits some clones. Under half of the omission traces to an unresolved V gene where checked; the cause of the rest is unknown. Clone size and V and J calls were adopted from that table, with D and trimming inferred from the DNA. This sample is represented by about 64,000 clones; around 66% of them were singletons. In total, the top ten clones hold 14% of the sample.

Worth noting for this clone: This receptor's antigen is unknown. No base quality information exists; no much larger clone differs at one position.

Reading the germline V gene gives CDR1 MGHDK and CDR2 SYGVNS. From the cysteine up to the phenylalanine, the CDR3 has a length of 14 residues. Left in the record is the CDR3 DNA by itself, 42 bases read in frame from the first base. Between the V and J ends, shortened by 2 bases and 5 bases respectively, the junction contains 13 bases. In total, approximately 700 healthy bone marrow donors made up the cohort. At the time of sampling, all cohort members were nominally healthy, though unrecorded immune exposures were likely present. The donor tested CMV seropositive, placing the donor among the 289 seropositive members of the cohort. A peripheral blood sample was provided by each donor, and peripheral blood mononuclear cells were used for TCR beta sequencing. The Qiagen DNeasy Blood Extraction Kit was used to extract genomic DNA from the blood cell samples.

This chain joins TRBV25-1 to TRBJ2-7; the D gene is perhaps TRBD1, from 5 matching bases. The clonotype originates from a male donor in good health and CMV-seropositive. Sequenced input: PBMCs. The CDR3 region: CASSEGSGWDEQYF. The nucleotide sequence is TGTGCCAGCAGTGAAGGGTCAGGGTGGGACGAGCAGTACTTC.